This T cell receptor beta chain comes out of a study of technical replicates of blood from four donors. Germline CDR1 is MDHEN and CDR2 is SYDVKM. There are 18 residues in the CDR3. The trim removed 2 bases at V and 0 bases at J, leaving 6 bases unmatched. The protocol was immunoSEQ multiplex PCR, while the TCRdb copy is restricted to in-frame clones and leaves out a portion. The sample has tens of thousands of clones, 95% seen once. Sequenced input: T cells isolated from PBMCs. The V call is TRBV28, the J call TRBJ2-3; 12 nucleotides agree with TRBD2. This TCR was sampled from a human donor in good health. CDR3 protein: CASSLPSGRERSTDTQYF. The CDR3 nucleotides read TGTGCCAGCAGTTTACCTAGCGGGAGGGAGAGAAGCACAGATACGCAGTATTTT. Full variable domain (remainder filled in from reference TRBV28 and TRBJ2-3): DVKVTQSSRYLVKRTGEKVFLECVQDMDHENMFWYRQDPGLGLRLIYFSYDVKMKEKGDIPEGYSVSREKKERFSLILESASTNQTSMYLCASSLPSGRERSTDTQYFGPGTRLTVL.